This passage covers 20 T cell receptor beta chains from one sample sequenced in a study of CXCR3-negative and CXCR3-positive naive CD8 T cells. Overall study results and limits: TRB CDR3s of CXCR3-positive naive cells were more hydrophobic than those of CXCR3-negative naive cells.

The study made its TRB cDNA libraries by 5' RACE, adding UMI labels. TCRdb re-called the 5' RACE reads; every CDR3 protein appears as one record, without DNA. The repertoire table contains about 98,000 distinct CDR3 sequences. No antigen is known for these receptors. Sequencing used naive CXCR3+ CD8+ T cells from blood. The subset was: CD45RO-CCR7+CD27+CD95- naive CD8+ T cells expressing CXCR3 (TNR3+). Source of these receptors: a human donor in good health. Some clones in this sample may be carry-over from other donors' samples.

The J gene is TRBJ2-5, the V gene TRBV7-9; TCRdb outputs TRBD2, but without DNA this stays unchecked. The germline CDR1 and CDR2 sequences are SEHNR and FQNEAQ (reference sequence). The CDR3 is 16 residues long. The CDR3 here is CASSPFFGLAEETQYF.

The chain uses TRBV20-1 and TRBJ2-2; TCRdb picks TRBD2, but there is no DNA to check that call. This CDR3 comprises 15 residues. Germline CDR1 and CDR2: DFQATT and SNEGSKA (reference sequence). The CDR3 sequence: CSARPSGINTGELFF.

J is TRBJ2-2 and V is TRBV7-9. Germline values: CDR1 SEHNR, CDR2 FQNEAQ (reference sequence). CDR3 length equals 12 residues. The chain's CDR3 is CASSLDGGELFF.

V and J are TRBV27 and TRBJ1-5; the TRBD1 assignment by TCRdb is unverifiable without DNA. CDR3 length: 16 residues. Germline V CDR1 and CDR2: MNHEY, SMNVEV (reference sequence). CDR3 sequence: CASSGLGDWGNQPQHF.

The V call is TRBV7-8, the J call TRBJ1-1; TCRdb calls TRBD1, which cannot be checked without DNA. Germline V gives CDR1 SGHVS, CDR2 FQNEAQ. The CDR3 length is 16 residues. The CDR3: CASSLWTAGVNTEAFF.

V gene TRBV29-1 combines with J gene TRBJ2-5; no DNA is available, so the TRBD2 call from TCRdb remains unchecked. This CDR3 is built from 14 residues. Looked up from germline, CDR1 is SQVTM and CDR2 is ANQGSEA. The CDR3 here is CSVETSGVFQTQYF.

The chain links TRBV7-9 to TRBJ1-1. Germline CDR1 is SEHNR and CDR2 is FQNEAQ (reference sequence). CDR3 length equals 14 residues. The CDR3 spells CASSLVGVGTEAFF.

The V and J genes are TRBV28 and TRBJ1-3; the TCRdb D gene call, TRBD1, has no DNA to confirm it. This CDR3 contains 17 residues. Germline V gene lookup returns CDR1 MDHEN and CDR2 SYDVKM. The CDR3 protein is CTSSSRGSAFSGNTIYF.

The chain links TRBV29-1 to TRBJ2-3; TCRdb indicates TRBD2, and absent DNA this call remains unverified. Germline CDR1 reads SQVTM; CDR2 reads ANQGSEA. This CDR3 is built from 14 residues. CDR3 residues: CSVEFNGREDTQYF.

The V call is TRBV23-1, the J call TRBJ1-2; the D call of TRBD1 rests on TCRdb alone, since no DNA is present to check it. TRBV23-1 is an ORF; its function is uncertain. The CDR3 length is 15 residues. CDR3 in amino acids: CASSLTPHRRYGYTF.

J is TRBJ2-6 and V is TRBV2; TCRdb returns TRBD1, unconfirmable since there is no DNA. The CDR3 runs 16 residues. Looked up from germline, CDR1 is SNHLY and CDR2 is FYNNEI. The CDR3 here is CASSEGRGPGANVLTF.

This chain joins TRBV7-9 and TRBJ2-1; absent DNA, TCRdb's TRBD1 call cannot be checked. Germline CDR1 reads SEHNR; CDR2 reads FQNEAQ (reference sequence). The CDR3 totals 17 residues. The CDR3 region is CASSSNRESTYNDEQFF.

The rearrangement links TRBV20-1 to TRBJ1-2. Per the germline V gene, CDR1 is DFQATT and CDR2 is SNEGSKA (reference sequence). The CDR3 contains 14 residues. This CDR3 reads CSARVNLASYGYTF.

CDR3: CASSEAVGRGGELFF. This chain joins TRBV2 and TRBJ2-2; TCRdb calls TRBD2, which cannot be checked without DNA. The germline gives CDR1 SNHLY, CDR2 FYNNEI. CDR3 length: 15 residues. Complete variable domain (other parts from reference TRBV2 and TRBJ2-2): EPEVTQTPSHQVTQMGQEVILRCVPISNHLYFYWYRQILGQKVEFLVSFYNNEISEKSEIFDDQFSVERPDGSNFTLKIRSTKLEDSAMYFCASSEAVGRGGELFFGEGSRLTVL.

This sequence joins TRBV29-1 and TRBJ2-5; TCRdb picks TRBD2, but there is no DNA to check that call. The CDR3 runs 13 residues. Germline assignment: CDR1 SQVTM and CDR2 ANQGSEA. CDR3 loop: CSVELEVGETQYF.

The chain recombines TRBV7-9 with TRBJ2-1; with no DNA, the TCRdb D assignment of TRBD2 cannot be verified. Germline V gene lookup returns CDR1 SEHNR and CDR2 FQNEAQ (reference sequence). This CDR3 is 17 amino acids long. The CDR3 region is CASSRGTSGALYNEQFF.

V and J are TRBV12-3 or TRBV12-4 and TRBJ1-1; as DNA is missing, the TRBD1 call by TCRdb cannot be tested. This CDR3 is built from 12 residues. The CDR3 region is CAIETGVTEAFF.

The rearrangement joins TRBV20-1 to TRBJ2-1; the TCRdb D gene call, TRBD1, has no DNA to confirm it. The CDR3 covers 15 residues. Germline V lookup: CDR1 DFQATT, CDR2 SNEGSKA (reference sequence). CDR3 in amino acids: CSARDPGQDYNEQFF.

The rearrangement joins TRBV7-9 to TRBJ2-3. Germline V gene lookup returns CDR1 SEHNR and CDR2 FQNEAQ (reference sequence). The CDR3 has 14 amino acids. The CDR3 protein is CASSFTPSTDTQYF.

The genes are TRBV23-1 and TRBJ1-5; TCRdb's D gene call, TRBD1, goes unchecked for lack of DNA. TRBV23-1 is filed as an ORF, its function uncertain. The CDR3 sequence is 16 residues long. The CDR3: CASSHSGTVLNQPQHF.